The 22 T cell receptor beta chains given below trace back to one sample, sequenced in a study of radiotherapy plus CTLA-4 blockade in lung cancer. Here immunoSEQ multiplex PCR was the method, and the copy in TCRdb shows in-frame clones only, minus some. Among 100,000 to 150,000 clones listed, roughly 80% were seen once. The sequenced sample was peripheral blood, obtained from a patient treated with radiotherapy plus ipilimumab. These receptors all come from a human donor with non-small cell lung cancer who had a partial response to radiotherapy plus ipilimumab.

This clone was seen only once. The J gene is TRBJ2-5, the V gene TRBV5-4; 9 bases are shared with TRBD2. CDR1 and CDR2 (germline): SGHNT, YYREEE (reference sequence). With 0 bases clipped from V and 2 bases from J, the junction kept 5 bases outside the gene matches. This CDR3 has 16 residues. The CDR3 bases are TGTGCCAGCAGCTTGGGGACTAGCGATCGTCAAGAGACCCAGTACTTC. Translating it yields CASSLGTSDRQETQYF.

This clone was found once. The chain recombines TRBV5-1 with TRBJ1-6; perhaps TRBD1 as D (5 bases). Germline V lookup: CDR1 SGHRS, CDR2 YFSETQ. Trimming cost V 2 bases and J 8 bases, with 14 bases left between them. The CDR3 has 15 amino acids. CDR3 DNA: TGCGCCAGCAGCTTAGACGACAGCCGTTATTCACCCCTCCACTTT. Its translation: CASSLDDSRYSPLHF.

The chain carries TRBV7-9 and TRBJ2-2; 7 nucleotides match TRBD1. The CDR3 length is 17 residues. Germline values: CDR1 SEHNR, CDR2 FQNEAQ (reference sequence). V lost 6 bases, J lost 6 bases, and 16 bases stayed unmatched. The CDR3 DNA sequence: TGTGCCAGCAGTCCTGGGGTCCGACAGGGAAAAGCCGGGGAGCTGTTTTTT. Translating it yields CASSPGVRQGKAGELFF. Full variable domain (missing parts from reference TRBV7-9 and TRBJ2-2): DTGVSQNPRHKITKRGQNVTFRCDPISEHNRLYWYRQTLGQGPEFLTYFQNEAQLEKSRLLSDRFSAERPKGSFSTLEIQRTEQGDSAMYLCASSPGVRQGKAGELFFGEGSRLTVL.

V and J are TRBV28 and TRBJ1-2; no definite D call. Germline V gene sequence: CDR1 MDHEN, CDR2 SYDVKM. Trimming removed 5 bases at V and 7 bases at J, with 17 bases between. CDR3 length equals 14 residues. The CDR3 sequence is CASSTTRELGGYTF. As DNA, the CDR3 is TGTGCCAGCAGTACTACCCGGGAACTGGGTGGCTACACCTTC.

The chain combines TRBV5-4 with TRBJ1-2; 9 nucleotides line up with TRBD1. The V segment lost 0 bases and the J segment 8 bases; nucleotides outside the gene matches: 5. In germline, CDR1 is SGHNT, CDR2 YYREEE (reference sequence). The CDR3 covers 14 residues. The CDR3 here is CASSLETGGEGYTF. The CDR3 DNA reads as TGTGCCAGCAGCTTGGAAACAGGGGGCGAGGGCTACACCTTC.

J is TRBJ2-7 and V is TRBV19; D might be TRBD2 (6 bases). Between the trimmed V and J ends, which lost 3 bases and 7 bases, there was a span of 13 bases. The germline V gene has CDR1 LNHDA and CDR2 SQIVND (reference sequence). This CDR3 contains 13 residues. The CDR3 sequence is CASSISAGQEQYV. The CDR3 DNA reads as TGTGCCAGTAGTATCTCAGCGGGTCAGGAGCAGTACGTC.

This clone was picked up one time. The chain has TRBV27 and TRBJ2-5; D is perhaps TRBD1 (5 bases). V lost 5 bases and J lost 4, with 8 bases in between. The CDR3 contains 12 residues. CDR1 MNHEY and CDR2 SMNVEV come from the germline V gene (reference sequence). The chain's CDR3 is CASSNQGETQYF. As DNA, the CDR3 is TGTGCCAGCAGTAATCAGGGAGAGACCCAGTACTTC.

This chain joins TRBV6-6 and TRBJ1-2; D is unresolved. Per germline, CDR1 MNHNY and CDR2 SVGAGI (reference sequence). The CDR3 spans 14 residues. V lost 5 bases and J lost 7, with 17 bases in between. The CDR3, as DNA: TGTGCCAGCAGTCCCTGGCGGGGTGAAGTTGGCTACACCTTC. Its protein product is CASSPWRGEVGYTF.

With regard to this clone: One junction end disagrees with the germline gene, perhaps due to a read error. The rearrangement uses TRBV6-1 and TRBJ2-1; D is perhaps TRBD2 (5 bases). This CDR3 has 16 amino acids. Per the germline V gene, CDR1 is MNHNS and CDR2 is SASEGT. Here the CDR3 reads CASREESGDSYNEQFF. CDR3 nucleotide sequence: TGTGCCAGCAGGGAAGAAAGCGGTGATTCCTACAATGAGCAGTTCTTC.

The rearrangement uses TRBV14 and TRBJ2-2, with TRBD2 matching over 8 bases. There are 17 residues in the CDR3. CDR1 and CDR2 from the germline V gene are SGHDN and FVKESK. Losses at the gene ends were 0 bases for V and 4 bases for J; bases not matched to a gene: 7. DNA of the CDR3: TGTGCCAGCAGCCAAGATCCCTTGCGGGAGGCCACCGGGGAGCTGTTTTTT. Its translation is CASSQDPLREATGELFF.

The V gene is TRBV7-9, the J gene TRBJ2-1; D not resolved. This CDR3 comprises 15 residues. In germline, CDR1 is SEHNR, CDR2 FQNEAQ (reference sequence). With 3 bases removed from V and 8 bases from J, the gap between germline ends came to 17 bases. The chain's CDR3 is CASSLGGVPGHEQFF. CDR3 nucleotides: TGTGCCAGCAGCTTGGGTGGAGTGCCGGGTCATGAGCAGTTCTTC.

This clone was observed a handful of times. The chain links TRBV5-1 to TRBJ2-1; possibly TRBD1 for D (5 bases). This CDR3 has 16 amino acids. V dropped 0 bases and J dropped 6 bases, with 16 bases sitting between them. Germline V gene sequence: CDR1 SGHRS, CDR2 YFSETQ. The CDR3 spells CASSLGGPNPVNEQFF. DNA for the CDR3: TGCGCCAGCAGCTTGGGGGGCCCAAACCCCGTCAATGAGCAGTTCTTC.

The chain couples TRBV7-2 to TRBJ2-2; D remains ambiguous. The germline V and J ends were trimmed by 3 bases and 5 bases, with 13 bases remaining between them. CDR3 length equals 15 residues. CDR1 SGHTA and CDR2 FQGNSA come from the germline V gene. The CDR3 loop is CASSFTTTTTGELFF. The CDR3 bases are TGTGCCAGCAGCTTTACTACCACAACAACCGGGGAGCTGTTTTTT.

The CDR3 spells CASSESYRDGKLFF. DNA for the CDR3: TGTGCCAGCAGTGAGTCATACAGGGACGGAAAACTGTTTTTT. The chain employs TRBV25-1 and TRBJ1-4; maybe TRBD1 (6 bases). Germline V lookup: CDR1 MGHDK, CDR2 SYGVNS. Trimming left V 3 bases short and J 10 bases short, with 15 bases between. The CDR3 covers 14 residues.

The chain uses TRBV7-9 and TRBJ1-1; tentatively, D is TRBD1 (5 bases). The CDR3 is 16 amino acids. Trimming shortened V by 2 bases and J by 0 bases, and 13 bases separated the two germline ends. CDR1 is SEHNR, CDR2 FQNEAQ, per germline (reference sequence). The CDR3 nucleotides are TGTGCCAGCAGCTTAAGGAGAACAGGAGTGAACACTGAAGCTTTCTTT. It encodes CASSLRRTGVNTEAFF.

The rearrangement links TRBV7-2 to TRBJ2-7; 7 bases line up with TRBD2. Germline V gene data show CDR1 as SGHTA and CDR2 as FQGNSA. The CDR3 length is 13 residues. Trimming removed 0 bases from V and 4 bases from J; junction bases left unmatched: 0. The CDR3 sequence is CASSLAGGYEQYV. CDR3 nucleotides: TGTGCCAGCAGCTTAGCGGGAGGGTACGAGCAGTACGTC.

The chain carries TRBV27 and TRBJ2-2; possibly TRBD2 for D (5 bases). Trimming removed 6 bases at V and 4 bases at J, with 12 bases between. Germline V gives CDR1 MNHEY, CDR2 SMNVEV (reference sequence). The CDR3 has 14 amino acids. The CDR3 is CASRILDTTGELFF. In DNA, the CDR3 is TGTGCCAGCAGGATACTAGACACCACCGGGGAGCTGTTTTTT.

The genes are TRBV5-1 and TRBJ2-7, with TRBD2 matching over 9 bases. The germline CDR1 and CDR2 sequences are SGHRS and YFSETQ. This CDR3 is built from 16 residues. Trimming cost V 5 bases and J 0 bases; bases outside gene matches: 9. In DNA, the CDR3 is TGCGCCAGCAGGAGCGGGAGGTCCTCAAGCTCCTACGAGCAGTACTTC. As protein: CASRSGRSSSSYEQYF.

CDR3 sequence reads: CASSLTGVAGEKLFF. In nucleotides, the CDR3 is TGTGCCAGCAGCTTGACAGGGGTCGCGGGTGAAAAACTGTTTTTT. The V and J genes are TRBV7-8 and TRBJ1-4; 8 bases fit TRBD1. CDR3 size: 15 residues. Germline V gives CDR1 SGHVS, CDR2 FQNEAQ. V shed 3 bases, J shed 7 bases, and the junction held 7 bases outside the gene matches. Filled out from reference TRBV7-8 and TRBJ1-4, the complete variable domain reads GAGVSQSPRYKVAKRGQDVALRCDPISGHVSLFWYQQALGQGPEFLTYFQNEAQLDKSGLPSDRFFAERPEGSVSTLKIQRTQQEDSAVYLCASSLTGVAGEKLFFGSGTQLSVL.

This clone was picked up one time. This rearrangement joins TRBV6-1 to TRBJ2-3; D gene uncertain. The germline V and J ends were trimmed by 11 bases and 1 base, with 13 bases remaining between them. CDR3 length equals 13 residues. Germline-derived CDR1 and CDR2 are MNHNS and SASEGT. The CDR3 region is CAGSGRGTDTQYF. Written as DNA, the CDR3 is TGTGCCGGGTCGGGTCGGGGCACAGATACGCAGTATTTT.

The CDR3 region has the DNA TGTGCCAGCAGTTATGAGGGGGCGGACTACAATGAGCAGTTCTTC. Translating it yields CASSYEGADYNEQFF. The V and J genes are TRBV6-5 and TRBJ2-1, with 7 bases fitting TRBD1. This CDR3 spans 15 amino acids. The germline V gene has CDR1 MNHEY and CDR2 SVGAGI. The V and J ends lost 3 bases and 3 bases, in that order; junction bases with no gene match: 5.

The V call is TRBV27, the J call TRBJ2-6; unclear D gene. Trimming cost V 3 bases and J 0 bases, with 3 bases left between them. Germline-derived CDR1 and CDR2 are MNHEY and SMNVEV (reference sequence). The CDR3 is 14 amino acids. The DNA for the CDR3 is TGTGCCAGCAGTTTTAACTCTGGGGCCAACGTCCTGACTTTC. Translated: CASSFNSGANVLTF.